This TCR beta chain was captured in a study of cytotoxic CD8 clonotypes in ibrutinib-treated CLL. On the study more broadly: Responses comprised around 24 partial and 2 complete; at median around 70 months, 14 remained remitted and some twelve progressed. Broader study findings: Elevated clonality accompanied ibrutinib response, with a return toward baseline values at progression. Once treatment began, public clonotypes, which were uncommon, contracted or stayed stable.

V lost 1 base and J 2 bases, leaving 5 bases between the germline ends. Germline V gives CDR1 LGHNT, CDR2 FRNRAP. The CDR3 sequence is 13 residues long. Using immunoSEQ multiplex PCR, the repertoire was profiled, and TCRdb retains in-frame clones only, with some absent. Of some 200,000 clones listed, about two thirds are singletons. Comment on this clone: Its specificity is not known.

The sequences come from PBMCs, collected after 24 months of ibrutinib treatment. The gene calls are TRBV12-5 and TRBJ1-2; D remains ambiguous. The source is a human donor with chronic lymphocytic leukemia. CDR3 protein: CASGLDGNYGYTF. The CDR3 region has the DNA TGTGCTAGTGGTTTGGACGGGAACTATGGCTACACCTTC.